This passage covers 21 T cell receptor beta chains from one sample sequenced in a study of spatial heterogeneity in lung cancer. The time point was: sample taken at primary tumor resection. TCRdb processed the 5' RACE reads anew with MiXCR; each CDR3 protein has one entry. The repertoire holds 60,000 to 90,000 distinct CDR3 sequences, with approximately 8.1% as singletons. The specimen was PBMCs, collected at surgery. The receptor source for this set is a male donor with early-stage non-small cell lung cancer.

This clonotype has just a few counts. The CDR3 loop is CASSARTGPGELFF. CDR3 nucleotide sequence: TGTGCCAGCAGTGCTCGGACAGGGCCCGGGGAGCTGTTTTTT. This chain links TRBV6-1 with TRBJ2-2, with 8 bases lining up with TRBD1. The germline V gene has CDR1 MNHNS and CDR2 SASEGT. Trimming cost V 4 bases and J 6 bases; bases outside gene matches: 4. The CDR3 runs to 14 residues.

This clonotype has at least ten counts. V usage is TRBV6-5 and J usage is TRBJ2-2, with TRBD1 matching over 9 bases. V was clipped by 6 bases and J by 6 bases; unmatched bases: 8. CDR1 is MNHEY, CDR2 SVGAGI, per germline. The CDR3 runs 15 residues. The CDR3 loop is CASRAGTGKPGELFF. CDR3 sequence (DNA): TGTGCCAGCAGGGCCGGGACAGGGAAACCCGGGGAGCTGTTTTTT.

The sample holds many counts of this clonotype. The CDR3 bases are TGTGCCAGCAGCTTAGCCCGACTCTCTGGAAACACCATATATTTT. It is translated as CASSLARLSGNTIYF. The genes are TRBV7-2 and TRBJ1-3; no firm D call. The CDR3 spans 15 residues. Germline lookup yields CDR1 SGHTA and CDR2 FQGNSA. V lost 0 bases, J lost 0 bases, and 6 bases lay in between.

A few counts support this clonotype. The chain joins TRBV6-6 to TRBJ2-7; D is tentatively TRBD1 or TRBD2 (5 bases each). This CDR3 has 15 amino acids. V was pared by 0 bases and J by 4 bases, with 13 bases between. The germline CDR1 and CDR2 sequences are MNHNY and SVGAGI (reference sequence). The CDR3 nucleotides are TGTGCCAGCAGTTACTCGACCGGGGCGCGTTACGAGCAGTACTTC. Translated: CASSYSTGARYEQYF.

The chain employs TRBV7-9 and TRBJ2-7, with 10 bases that match TRBD1. Germline loops: CDR1 SEHNR, CDR2 FQNEAQ (reference sequence). V shed 5 bases, J shed 4 bases, and the junction held 5 bases outside the gene matches. There are 14 residues in the CDR3. The CDR3 DNA reads as TGTGCCAGCAGCGTTGGACAGGGGGTATACGAGCAGTACTTC. This gives the protein CASSVGQGVYEQYF. Based on the CDR3 plus reference TRBV7-9 and TRBJ2-7, the full variable domain is DTGVSQNPRHKITKRGQNVTFRCDPISEHNRLYWYRQTLGQGPEFLTYFQNEAQLEKSRLLSDRFSAERPKGSFSTLEIQRTEQGDSAMYLCASSVGQGVYEQYFGPGTRLTVT.

The chain uses TRBV5-4 and TRBJ1-2, with D possibly TRBD1 on 6 matching bases. V lost 0 bases, J lost 13 bases, and 10 bases lay in between. The CDR3 length is 11 residues. The germline V gene has CDR1 SGHNT and CDR2 YYREEE (reference sequence). The CDR3 spells CASSLEQGFTF. CDR3 in DNA: TGTGCCAGCAGCTTGGAACAGGGTTTCACCTTC.

This clonotype was found many times. The genes are TRBV6-5 and TRBJ2-3; no definite D call. V was shortened by 3 bases and J by 8 bases, with 6 bases between the two germline ends. Germline lookup yields CDR1 MNHEY and CDR2 SVGAGI. The CDR3 sequence is 11 residues long. The CDR3 coding sequence is TGTGCCAGCAGTTATTCGGGTACGCAGTATTTT. Translating it yields CASSYSGTQYF.

This clonotype was picked up many times. This rearrangement joins TRBV5-1 to TRBJ2-7; D is perhaps TRBD1 (6 bases). Trimming cost V 4 bases and J 6 bases, with 20 bases left between them. This CDR3 has 15 residues. CDR1 and CDR2 from the germline V gene are SGHRS and YFSETQ. CDR3 loop: CASSIQGSISSEQYF. CDR3 nucleotides: TGCGCCAGCAGCATACAGGGAAGCATCTCTAGCGAGCAGTACTTC.

V usage is TRBV29-1 and J usage is TRBJ2-1, with 7 bases identical to TRBD2. This CDR3 region has 14 residues. Germline V gene data show CDR1 as SQVTM and CDR2 as ANQGSEA. The J segment lost 6 bases and the V segment lost 7 bases, leaving 12 bases of the junction unmatched. As DNA, the CDR3 is TGCAGCGCCGGGGGAGGGCCCCTAGGCAATGAGCAGTTCTTC. Amino acid sequence: CSAGGGPLGNEQFF.

This clonotype was seen a few times. The CDR3 reads CASINYGSNYGYTF. For the CDR3, the DNA is TGTGCCAGTATTAATTACGGATCTAACTATGGCTACACCTTC. The rearrangement joins TRBV19 to TRBJ1-2; D is unresolved. Germline V gene lookup returns CDR1 LNHDA and CDR2 SQIVND (reference sequence). Between the trimmed V and J ends, which lost 7 bases and 0 bases, there was a span of 12 bases. CDR3 length: 14 residues.

This clonotype was detected many times. This rearrangement joins TRBV6-6 to TRBJ2-5; unclear D gene. V dropped 7 bases and J dropped 0 bases, with 6 bases sitting between them. The CDR3 runs 12 residues. Germline V gene lookup returns CDR1 MNHNY and CDR2 SVGAGI (reference sequence). CDR3 region: CASMGYQETQYF. Here the CDR3 DNA reads TGTGCCAGCATGGGGTACCAAGAGACCCAGTACTTC.

This clonotype came up many times. The chain combines TRBV20-1 with TRBJ2-2; 8 nucleotides align to TRBD2. Germline V gene lookup returns CDR1 DFQATT and CDR2 SNEGSKA (reference sequence). The CDR3 extends over 15 amino acids. J gave up 5 bases and V 5 bases, and 10 bases lay outside the gene matches. As DNA, the CDR3 is TGCAGTGCTCCTCATTTTAGCGGGGCGACCGGGGAGCTGTTTTTT. Translation gives CSAPHFSGATGELFF.

The table lists this clonotype with many counts. The V and J genes are TRBV20-1 and TRBJ1-1, with D possibly being TRBD1 (5 bases). The CDR3 runs to 15 residues. Trimming removed 3 bases at V and 1 base at J, with 15 bases between. Germline V gives CDR1 DFQATT, CDR2 SNEGSKA (reference sequence). This CDR3 is CSASNTGQANTEAFF. The DNA of the CDR3 is TGCAGTGCTAGTAACACGGGGCAAGCGAACACTGAAGCTTTCTTT.

The sample holds many counts of this clonotype. The J gene is TRBJ2-1, the V gene TRBV20-1; 10 nucleotides match TRBD2. The CDR3 has 12 amino acids. Germline loops: CDR1 DFQATT, CDR2 SNEGSKA (reference sequence). The J segment lost 15 bases and the V segment lost 2 bases, leaving 7 bases of the junction unmatched. The CDR3, as DNA: TGCAGTGCTAGACTCGCTAGCGGGAGTATGTTCTTC. It yields the protein CSARLASGSMFF.

This clonotype has ten or more counts. The chain recombines TRBV2 with TRBJ2-5; 9 bases agree with TRBD1. CDR3 length: 14 residues. Germline V lookup: CDR1 SNHLY, CDR2 FYNNEI. J was trimmed by 2 bases and V by 7 bases; bases with no gene match: 5. This CDR3 reads CASILTGGQETQYF. CDR3 nucleotide sequence: TGTGCCAGCATTTTGACAGGGGGACAAGAGACCCAGTACTTC.

This clonotype was recorded at least ten times. V and J are TRBV29-1 and TRBJ2-5; D is uncertain. Germline loops: CDR1 SQVTM, CDR2 ANQGSEA. The CDR3 has 13 amino acids. Deletions cut 1 base from V and 5 bases from J, with 11 bases between. This CDR3 reads CSVEGVLAETQYF. In DNA, the CDR3 is TGCAGCGTTGAAGGAGTCCTTGCGGAGACCCAGTACTTC. Full variable domain (remainder filled in from reference TRBV29-1 and TRBJ2-5): SAVISQKPSRDICQRGTSLTIQCQVDSQVTMMFWYRQQPGQSLTLIATANQGSEATYESGFVIDKFPISRPNLTFSTLTVSNMSPEDSSIYLCSVEGVLAETQYFGPGTRLLVL.

V usage is TRBV7-3 and J usage is TRBJ2-3, with TRBD1 identical over 9 bases. CDR1 is SGHTA and CDR2 is FQGTGA in the germline V gene. This CDR3 is built from 15 residues. V lost 0 bases to trimming and J lost 6 bases; unmatched junction nucleotides: 4. CDR3: CASSLTTGGMDTQYF. Here the CDR3 DNA reads TGTGCCAGCAGCTTAACTACAGGGGGCATGGATACGCAGTATTTT.

This clonotype occurred many times. The chain carries TRBV7-9 and TRBJ2-7, with TRBD2 identical over 7 bases. CDR1 is SEHNR, CDR2 FQNEAQ, per germline (reference sequence). V lost 3 bases and J lost 1; bases outside the gene matches: 3. The CDR3 spans 14 residues. The CDR3 reads CASSFGTKSYEQYF. The DNA of the CDR3 is TGTGCCAGCAGCTTCGGGACTAAGTCCTACGAGCAGTACTTC.

At least ten counts were recorded for this clonotype. J is TRBJ2-3 and V is TRBV6-5; D possibly corresponds to TRBD1 (5 bases). The CDR3 loop spans 15 amino acids. The germline CDR1 and CDR2 sequences are MNHEY and SVGAGI. Trimming shortened V by 4 bases and J by 5 bases, and 16 bases separated the two germline ends. CDR3 amino acids: CASSFGNPRGDTQYF. CDR3 coding DNA: TGTGCCAGCAGTTTCGGAAACCCAAGGGGAGATACGCAGTATTTT.

The chain employs TRBV5-1 and TRBJ1-1; perhaps TRBD1 as D (5 bases). The CDR3 is 16 amino acids. V was pared by 4 bases and J by 6 bases, with 22 bases between. The germline gives CDR1 SGHRS, CDR2 YFSETQ. This CDR3 is CASSPLDLRGLSEAFF. DNA of the CDR3: TGCGCCAGCAGCCCACTGGACTTGAGGGGCCTATCTGAAGCTTTCTTT.

Ten or more counts support this clonotype. The J gene is TRBJ1-1, the V gene TRBV27; possible D gene TRBD1, 5 bases. The germline V and J ends were trimmed by 3 bases and 0 bases, with 8 bases remaining between them. This CDR3 has 14 residues. The germline gives CDR1 MNHEY, CDR2 SMNVEV (reference sequence). This chain's CDR3 is CASSLGRLNTEAFF. Written as DNA, the CDR3 is TGTGCCAGCAGTTTGGGACGGCTGAACACTGAAGCTTTCTTT.